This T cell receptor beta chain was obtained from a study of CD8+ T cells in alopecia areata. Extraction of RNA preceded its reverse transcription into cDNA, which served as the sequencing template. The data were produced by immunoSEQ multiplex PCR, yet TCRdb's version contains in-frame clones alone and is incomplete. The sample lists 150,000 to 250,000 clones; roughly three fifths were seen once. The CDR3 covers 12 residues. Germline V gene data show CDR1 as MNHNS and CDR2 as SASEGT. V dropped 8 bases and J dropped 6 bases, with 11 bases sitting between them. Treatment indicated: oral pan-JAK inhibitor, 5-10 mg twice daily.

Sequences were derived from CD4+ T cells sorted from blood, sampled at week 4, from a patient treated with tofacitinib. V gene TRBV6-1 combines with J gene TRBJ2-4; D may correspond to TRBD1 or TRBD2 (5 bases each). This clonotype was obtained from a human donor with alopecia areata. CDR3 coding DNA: TGTGCCAGCCAGGGCAGCGGAAACATTCAGTACTTC. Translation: CASQGSGNIQYF.